The present TCR beta chain was sequenced within a study of human T cells and chemical hapten exposure. As for the study in general: Minor volume differences among pooled libraries chiefly drove per-sample TCR yield variation.

Time point noted: patch test 2, 6 weeks after DPC sensitization. Described treatment: therapeutic diphenylcyclopropenone sensitization with weekly scalp DPC. TCRdb re-called the RACE reads with MiXCR, one entry per CDR3 protein. The sample lists a few hundred thousand distinct CDR3 sequences, roughly 6.3% occurring once. Between the trimmed V and J ends, which lost 2 bases and 9 bases, there was a span of 14 bases. Germline loops: CDR1 ENHRY, CDR2 SYGVKD. The CDR3 consists of 15 residues. The J gene is TRBJ1-6, the V gene TRBV10-3, with D possibly TRBD1 on 5 matching bases. The TCR comes from a woman under 30 with alopecia areata. Some clones in this sample may be carry-over from other donors' samples. Material: whole blood, obtained in connection with sensitization to the hapten diphenylcyclopropenone (DPC). The CDR3 DNA sequence: TGTGCCATCAGTGAGACACCAGGGTCAAGTTCACCCCTCCACTTT. Amino acid sequence: CAISETPGSSSPLHF.